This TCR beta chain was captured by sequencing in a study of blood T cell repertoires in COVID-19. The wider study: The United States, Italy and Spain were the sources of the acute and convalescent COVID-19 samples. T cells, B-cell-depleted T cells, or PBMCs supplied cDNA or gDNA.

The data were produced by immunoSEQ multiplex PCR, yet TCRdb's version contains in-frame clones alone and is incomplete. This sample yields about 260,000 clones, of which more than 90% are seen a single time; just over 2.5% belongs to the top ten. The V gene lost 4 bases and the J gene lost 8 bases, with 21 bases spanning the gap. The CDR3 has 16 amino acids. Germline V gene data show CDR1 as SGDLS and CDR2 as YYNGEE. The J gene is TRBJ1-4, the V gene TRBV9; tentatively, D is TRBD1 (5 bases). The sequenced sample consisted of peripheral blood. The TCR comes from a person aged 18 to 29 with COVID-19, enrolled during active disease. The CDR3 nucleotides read TGTGCCAGCAGCTCAGGAAAGTGGCAGGGAGGAGAAAAACTGTTTTTT. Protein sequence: CASSSGKWQGGEKLFF. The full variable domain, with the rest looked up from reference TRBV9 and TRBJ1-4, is DSGVTQTPKHLITATGQRVTLRCSPRSGDLSVYWYQQSLDQGLQFLIQYYNGEERAKGNILERFSAQQFPDLHSELNLSSLELGDSALYFCASSSGKWQGGEKLFFGSGTQLSVL.